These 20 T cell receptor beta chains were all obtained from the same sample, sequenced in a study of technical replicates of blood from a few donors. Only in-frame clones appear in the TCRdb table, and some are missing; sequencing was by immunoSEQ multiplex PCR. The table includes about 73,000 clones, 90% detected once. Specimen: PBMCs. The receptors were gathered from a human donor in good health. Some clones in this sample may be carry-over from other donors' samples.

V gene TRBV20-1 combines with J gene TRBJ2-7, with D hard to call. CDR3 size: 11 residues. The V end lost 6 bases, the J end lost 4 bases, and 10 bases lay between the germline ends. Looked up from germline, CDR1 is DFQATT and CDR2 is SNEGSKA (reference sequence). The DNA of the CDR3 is TGCAGTGCCCAGTCGTCATACGAGCAGTACTTC. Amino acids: CSAQSSYEQYF.

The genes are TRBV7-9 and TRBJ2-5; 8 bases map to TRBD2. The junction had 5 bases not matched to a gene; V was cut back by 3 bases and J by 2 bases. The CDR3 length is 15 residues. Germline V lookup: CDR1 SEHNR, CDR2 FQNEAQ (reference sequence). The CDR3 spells CASSFSLAGQETQYF. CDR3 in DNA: TGTGCCAGCAGCTTCAGCCTAGCGGGTCAAGAGACCCAGTACTTC.

The CDR3 reads CASSLSRLIAGGSGELFF. The CDR3, as DNA: TGTGCCAGCAGCTTATCCCGGCTTATAGCGGGAGGGTCCGGGGAGCTGTTTTTT. The V call is TRBV7-2, the J call TRBJ2-2; TRBD2 agrees at 11 bases. Trimming removed 2 bases from V and 6 bases from J; junction bases left unmatched: 11. CDR3 length: 18 residues. CDR1 is SGHTA, CDR2 FQGNSA, per germline.

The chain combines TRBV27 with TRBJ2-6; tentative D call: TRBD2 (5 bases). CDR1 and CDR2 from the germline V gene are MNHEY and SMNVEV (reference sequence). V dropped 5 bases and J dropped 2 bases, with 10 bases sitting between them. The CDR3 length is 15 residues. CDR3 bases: TGTGCCAGCAGTCCCCCGAGGGCTGGGGCCAACGTCCTGACTTTC. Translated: CASSPPRAGANVLTF. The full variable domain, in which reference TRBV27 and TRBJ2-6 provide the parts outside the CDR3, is EAQVTQNPRYLITVTGKKLTVTCSQNMNHEYMSWYRQDPGLGLRQIYYSMNVEVTDKGDVPEGYKVSRKEKRNFPLILESPSPNQTSLYFCASSPPRAGANVLTFGAGSRLTVL.

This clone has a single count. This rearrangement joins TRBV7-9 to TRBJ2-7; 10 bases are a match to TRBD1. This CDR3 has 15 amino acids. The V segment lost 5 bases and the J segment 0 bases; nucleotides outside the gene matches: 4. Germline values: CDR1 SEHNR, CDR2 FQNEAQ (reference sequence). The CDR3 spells CASSEDRGTSYEQYF. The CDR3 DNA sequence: TGTGCCAGCAGCGAGGACAGGGGGACCTCCTACGAGCAGTACTTC.

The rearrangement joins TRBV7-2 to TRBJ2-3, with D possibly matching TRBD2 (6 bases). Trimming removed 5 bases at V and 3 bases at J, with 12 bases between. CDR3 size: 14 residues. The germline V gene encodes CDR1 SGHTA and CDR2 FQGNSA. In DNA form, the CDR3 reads TGTGCCAGCAGCCGTGGGGGGTGGACAGATACGCAGTATTTT. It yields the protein CASSRGGWTDTQYF.

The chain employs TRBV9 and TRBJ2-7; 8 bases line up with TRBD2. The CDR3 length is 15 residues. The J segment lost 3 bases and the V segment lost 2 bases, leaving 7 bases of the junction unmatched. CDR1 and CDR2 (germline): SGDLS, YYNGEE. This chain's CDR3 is CASSVAGTSIYEQYF. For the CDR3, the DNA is TGTGCCAGCAGCGTCGCCGGGACTAGTATCTACGAGCAGTACTTC.

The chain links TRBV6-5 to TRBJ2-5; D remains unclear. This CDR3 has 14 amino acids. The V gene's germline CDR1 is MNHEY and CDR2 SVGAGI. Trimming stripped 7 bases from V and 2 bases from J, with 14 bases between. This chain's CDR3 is CASTTIGSQETQYF. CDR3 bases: TGTGCCAGCACAACTATCGGGTCACAAGAGACCCAGTACTTC.

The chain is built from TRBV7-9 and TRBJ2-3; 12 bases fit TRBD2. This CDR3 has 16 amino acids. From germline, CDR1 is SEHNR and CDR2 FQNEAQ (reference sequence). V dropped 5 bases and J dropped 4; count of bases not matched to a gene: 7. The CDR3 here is CASSLTSGRIADTQYF. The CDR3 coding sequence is TGTGCCAGCAGCCTTACTAGCGGGAGGATAGCAGATACGCAGTATTTT.

CDR3 region: CASSPRTGRNTEAFF. Here the CDR3 DNA reads TGTGCCAGCAGCCCTCGGACAGGGCGGAACACTGAAGCTTTCTTT. The J gene is TRBJ1-1, the V gene TRBV9, with 8 nucleotides matching TRBD1. Looked up from germline, CDR1 is SGDLS and CDR2 is YYNGEE. V was pared by 4 bases and J by 1 base, with 6 bases of the junction left unmatched. The CDR3 runs to 15 residues.

The chain's CDR3 is CASSSGGYWGYTF. The CDR3, as DNA: TGTGCCAGCAGCTCCGGGGGGTACTGGGGCTACACCTTC. This chain joins TRBV11-1 and TRBJ1-2; D may be TRBD1 (5 bases). V was trimmed by 4 bases and J by 8 bases, leaving 14 bases between them. The CDR3 is 13 residues long. Germline-derived CDR1 and CDR2 are SGHAT and FQDESV (reference sequence).

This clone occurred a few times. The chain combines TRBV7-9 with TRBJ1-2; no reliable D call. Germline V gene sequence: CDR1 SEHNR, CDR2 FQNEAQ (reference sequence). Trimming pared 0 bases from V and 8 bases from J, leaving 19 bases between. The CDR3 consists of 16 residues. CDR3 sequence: CASSLASVAVLRGYTF. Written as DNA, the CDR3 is TGTGCCAGCAGCTTAGCGTCGGTGGCCGTACTGCGGGGCTACACCTTC.

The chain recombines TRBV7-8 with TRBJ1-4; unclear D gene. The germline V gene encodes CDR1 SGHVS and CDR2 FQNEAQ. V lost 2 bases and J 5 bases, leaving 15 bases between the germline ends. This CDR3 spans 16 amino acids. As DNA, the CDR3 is TGTGCCAGCAGCTTAACCGCCGGAGGAATAAATGAAAAACTGTTTTTT. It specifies CASSLTAGGINEKLFF.

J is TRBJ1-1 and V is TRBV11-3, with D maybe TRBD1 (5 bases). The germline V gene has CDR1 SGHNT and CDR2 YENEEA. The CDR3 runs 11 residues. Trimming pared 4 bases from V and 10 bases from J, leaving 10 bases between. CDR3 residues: CASSYRLRAFF. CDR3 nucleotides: TGTGCCAGCAGCTACAGGTTGCGAGCTTTCTTT.

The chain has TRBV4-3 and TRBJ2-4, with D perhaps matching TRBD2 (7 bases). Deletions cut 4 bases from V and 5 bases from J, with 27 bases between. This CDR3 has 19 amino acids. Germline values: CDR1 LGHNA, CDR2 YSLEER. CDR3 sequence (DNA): TGCGCCAGCAGCCTTTGGGGGAGGGTTTCCGCGAGGGGGGAAAACATTCAGTACTTC. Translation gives CASSLWGRVSARGENIQYF.

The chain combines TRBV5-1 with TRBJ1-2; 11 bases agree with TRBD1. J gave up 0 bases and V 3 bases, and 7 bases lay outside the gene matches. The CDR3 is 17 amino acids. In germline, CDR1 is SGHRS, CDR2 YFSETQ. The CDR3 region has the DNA TGCGCCAGCAGCTCCGAACCGGGACAGGGGGCTAACTATGGCTACACCTTC. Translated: CASSSEPGQGANYGYTF. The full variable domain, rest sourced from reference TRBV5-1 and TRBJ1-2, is KAGVTQTPRYLIKTRGQQVTLSCSPISGHRSVSWYQQTPGQGLQFLFEYFSETQRNKGNFPGRFSGRQFSNSRSEMNVSTLELGDSALYLCASSSEPGQGANYGYTFGSGTRLTVV.

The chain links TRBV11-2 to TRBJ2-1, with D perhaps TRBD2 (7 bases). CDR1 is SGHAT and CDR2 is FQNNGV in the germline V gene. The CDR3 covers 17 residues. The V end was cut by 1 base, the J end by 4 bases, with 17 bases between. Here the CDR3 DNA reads TGTGCCAGCAGCTTAGTTTATCCGGGGGGCTCGTACAATGAGCAGTTCTTC. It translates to CASSLVYPGGSYNEQFF.

The CDR3 DNA sequence: TGCGCCAGCAGCTTGCTAGCGGGGGGGCAAGATACGCAGTATTTT. Its translation is CASSLLAGGQDTQYF. The chain couples TRBV5-1 to TRBJ2-3; TRBD2 matches 12 bases. This CDR3 is built from 15 residues. Germline values: CDR1 SGHRS, CDR2 YFSETQ. V shed 1 base, J shed 5 bases, and the junction held 2 bases outside the gene matches.

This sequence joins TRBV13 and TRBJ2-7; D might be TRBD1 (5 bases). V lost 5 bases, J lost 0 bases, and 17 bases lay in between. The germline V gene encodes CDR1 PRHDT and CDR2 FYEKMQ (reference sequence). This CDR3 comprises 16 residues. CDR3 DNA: TGTGCCAGCAGCCAAACCGCGTGGGGCGGCTCCTACGAGCAGTACTTC. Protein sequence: CASSQTAWGGSYEQYF.

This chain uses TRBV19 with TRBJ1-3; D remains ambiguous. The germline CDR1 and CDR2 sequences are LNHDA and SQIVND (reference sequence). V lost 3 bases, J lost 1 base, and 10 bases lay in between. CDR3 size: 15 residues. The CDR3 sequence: CASSMFWSSGNTIYF. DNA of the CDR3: TGTGCCAGTAGTATGTTTTGGAGTTCTGGAAACACCATATATTTT.